The T cell receptor (beta chain) described here comes from a study of yellow fever vaccine responses in identical twins. The trim removed 5 bases at V and 6 bases at J, leaving 7 bases unmatched. The germline V gene has CDR1 SGHVS and CDR2 FNYEAQ. The CDR3 has 16 amino acids. TCRdb redid the calling of the RT-PCR reads with MiXCR, one entry per CDR3 protein. The data show roughly 18,000 distinct CDR3 sequences, less than 75% seen once. Points from the study as a whole: In identical twins, vaccine T cell responses appeared partly shared and partly individual.

For this clonotype: Its target is not known.

The receptor comes from a woman between 18 and 30 years old who received the yellow fever vaccine. This sequence joins TRBV7-6 and TRBJ2-1; 13 bases fit TRBD2. Sequencing was performed on T cells from blood (PBMCs), unsorted or a sorted subset (not recorded which), taken before or after yellow fever vaccination (not recorded which). CDR3 protein: CASSPGLAGDVNEQFF. DNA of the CDR3: TGTGCCAGCAGCCCAGGACTAGCGGGAGATGTCAATGAGCAGTTCTTC.